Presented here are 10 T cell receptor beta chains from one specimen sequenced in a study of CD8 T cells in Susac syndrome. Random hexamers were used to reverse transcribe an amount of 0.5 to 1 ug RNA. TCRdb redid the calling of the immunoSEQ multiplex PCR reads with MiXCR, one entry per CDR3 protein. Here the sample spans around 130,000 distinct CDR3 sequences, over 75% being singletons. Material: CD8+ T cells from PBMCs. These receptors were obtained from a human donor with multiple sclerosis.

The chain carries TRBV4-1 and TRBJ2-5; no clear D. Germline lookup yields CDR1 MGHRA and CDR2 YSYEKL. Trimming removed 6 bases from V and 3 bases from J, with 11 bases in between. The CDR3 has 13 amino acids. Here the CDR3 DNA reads TGCGCCAGCAGGCAACCGCTTGAAGAGACCCAGTACTTC. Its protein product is CASRQPLEETQYF.

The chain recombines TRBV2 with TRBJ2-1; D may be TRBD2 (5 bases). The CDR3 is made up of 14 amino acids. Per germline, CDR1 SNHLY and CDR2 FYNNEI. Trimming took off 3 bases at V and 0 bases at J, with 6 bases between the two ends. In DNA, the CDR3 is TGTGCCAGCAGTGAGGGGAGCTCCTACAATGAGCAGTTCTTC. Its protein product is CASSEGSSYNEQFF. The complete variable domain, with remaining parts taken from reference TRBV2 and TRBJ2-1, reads EPEVTQTPSHQVTQMGQEVILRCVPISNHLYFYWYRQILGQKVEFLVSFYNNEISEKSEIFDDQFSVERPDGSNFTLKIRSTKLEDSAMYFCASSEGSSYNEQFFGPGTRLTVL.

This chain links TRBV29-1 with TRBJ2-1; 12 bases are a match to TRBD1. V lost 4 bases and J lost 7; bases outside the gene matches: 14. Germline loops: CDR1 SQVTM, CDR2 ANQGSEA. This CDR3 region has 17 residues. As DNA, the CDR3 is TGCAGCGTTGTTCTAGTTCCGGGACAGGGGGCAGAAAATGAGCAGTTCTTC. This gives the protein CSVVLVPGQGAENEQFF.

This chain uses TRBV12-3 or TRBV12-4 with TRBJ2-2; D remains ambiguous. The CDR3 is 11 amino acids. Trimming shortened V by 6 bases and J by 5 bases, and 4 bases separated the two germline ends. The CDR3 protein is CASRQTGELFF. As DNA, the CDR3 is TGTGCCAGCAGGCAGACCGGGGAGCTGTTTTTT.

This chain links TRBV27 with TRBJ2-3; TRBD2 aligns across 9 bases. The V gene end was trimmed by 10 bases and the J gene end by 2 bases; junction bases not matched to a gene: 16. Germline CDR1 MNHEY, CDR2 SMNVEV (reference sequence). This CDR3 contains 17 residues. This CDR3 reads CATQGPSGTSLTDTQYF. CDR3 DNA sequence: TGTGCCACCCAGGGACCGTCCGGGACTAGCCTCACAGATACGCAGTATTTT.

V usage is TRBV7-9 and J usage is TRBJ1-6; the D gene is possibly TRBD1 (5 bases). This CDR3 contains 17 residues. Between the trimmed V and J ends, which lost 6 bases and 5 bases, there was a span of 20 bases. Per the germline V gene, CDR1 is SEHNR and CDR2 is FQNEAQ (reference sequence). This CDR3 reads CASRRGGTGADNSPLHF. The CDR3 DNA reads TGTGCCAGCAGGCGTGGGGGAACTGGCGCGGATAATTCACCCCTCCACTTT. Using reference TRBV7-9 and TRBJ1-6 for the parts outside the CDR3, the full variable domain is DTGVSQNPRHKITKRGQNVTFRCDPISEHNRLYWYRQTLGQGPEFLTYFQNEAQLEKSRLLSDRFSAERPKGSFSTLEIQRTEQGDSAMYLCASRRGGTGADNSPLHFGNGTRLTVT.

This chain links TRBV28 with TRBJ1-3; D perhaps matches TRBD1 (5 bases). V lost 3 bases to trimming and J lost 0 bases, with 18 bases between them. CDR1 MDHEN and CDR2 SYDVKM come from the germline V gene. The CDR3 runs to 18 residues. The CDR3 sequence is CASSFPGTEPTSGNTIYF. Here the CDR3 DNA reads TGTGCCAGCAGTTTCCCTGGGACGGAGCCTACCTCTGGAAACACCATATATTTT.

In DNA form, the CDR3 reads TGTGCCACCCGGGAGTACAATGAGCAGTTCTTC. This sequence encodes CATREYNEQFF. The chain is built from TRBV19 and TRBJ2-1, with a possible D match to TRBD2 (6 bases). This CDR3 has 11 amino acids. Germline lookup yields CDR1 LNHDA and CDR2 SQIVND (reference sequence). With 10 bases removed from V and 4 bases from J, the gap between germline ends came to 8 bases.

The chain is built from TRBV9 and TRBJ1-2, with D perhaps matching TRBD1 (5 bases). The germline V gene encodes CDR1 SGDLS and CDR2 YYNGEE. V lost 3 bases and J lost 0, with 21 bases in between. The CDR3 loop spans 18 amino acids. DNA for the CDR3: TGTGCCAGCAGCGGAGTAGGGAAAGACAGTCCCACTAACTATGGCTACACCTTC. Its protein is CASSGVGKDSPTNYGYTF.

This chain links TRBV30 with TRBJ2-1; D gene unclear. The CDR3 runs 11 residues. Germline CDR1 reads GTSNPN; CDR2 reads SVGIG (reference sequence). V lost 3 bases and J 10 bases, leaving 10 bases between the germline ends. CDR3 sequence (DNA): TGTGCCTGGAGCCGCCGCAGGGAGCAGTTCTTC. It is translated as CAWSRRREQFF. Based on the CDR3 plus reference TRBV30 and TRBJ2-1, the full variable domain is SQTIHQWPATLVQPVGSPLSLECTVEGTSNPNLYWYRQAAGRGLQLLFYSVGIGQISSEVPQNLSASRPQDRQFILSSKKLLLSDSGFYLCAWSRRREQFFGPGTRLTVL.